The source of this T cell receptor beta chain is a study of human CD4 T cells and Enterobacteriaceae. The CDR3 is made up of 14 amino acids. CDR1 is SGHVS and CDR2 is FNYEAQ in the germline V gene. The V end was cut by 3 bases, the J end by 8 bases, with 14 bases between. Sorting took every CD4+ cell except CD45RA+CCR7+CD95- naive cells, reaching over 95% purity. Some clones are missing from TCRdb's copy, which holds only in-frame ones; the method was immunoSEQ multiplex PCR. This table has about 29,000 clones, approximately 81% appearing once. This clone came up once. The sequence derives from a human donor in good health. The genes are TRBV7-6 and TRBJ1-5, with a weak D call TRBD1 (6 bases). The specimen sequenced was memory CD4+ T cells from blood. CDR3 protein: CASSLSGADKPQHF. The CDR3 region has the DNA TGTGCCAGCAGCTTGTCAGGGGCGGATAAGCCCCAGCATTTT.